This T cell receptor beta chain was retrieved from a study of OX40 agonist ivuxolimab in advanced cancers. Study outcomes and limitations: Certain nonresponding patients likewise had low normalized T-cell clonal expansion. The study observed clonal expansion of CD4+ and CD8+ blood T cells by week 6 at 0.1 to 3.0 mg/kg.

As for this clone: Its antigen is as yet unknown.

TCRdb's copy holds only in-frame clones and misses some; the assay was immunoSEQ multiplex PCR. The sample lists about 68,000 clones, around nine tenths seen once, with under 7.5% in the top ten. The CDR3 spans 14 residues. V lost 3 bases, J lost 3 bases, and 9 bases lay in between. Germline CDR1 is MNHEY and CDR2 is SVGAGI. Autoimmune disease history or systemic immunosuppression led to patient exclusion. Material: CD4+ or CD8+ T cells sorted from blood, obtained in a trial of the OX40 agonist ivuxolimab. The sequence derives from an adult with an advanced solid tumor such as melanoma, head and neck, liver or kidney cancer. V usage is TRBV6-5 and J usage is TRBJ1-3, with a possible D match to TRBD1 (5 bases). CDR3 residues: CASSYLQDGNTIYF. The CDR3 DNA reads TGTGCCAGCAGTTATCTACAGGATGGAAACACCATATATTTT.